This TCR beta chain is from a study of radiation and T cells in renal cell carcinoma. About the study: Nephrectomy followed 15 Gy stereotactic body radiation by 4 weeks. Points from the study as a whole: Without pretreatment biopsies, baseline tumor clonotype presence was undetermined. Top tumor clonotypes rose in blood 2 weeks post-radiation, then contracted.

Generated by immunoSEQ multiplex PCR, the TCRdb table keeps only in-frame clones and is missing some. The data show approximately 75,000 clones, with roughly 82% seen just once and roughly 6% held by the top ten. Turning to this clone: The antigen is unknown.

Time point indicated: blood 2 weeks post-SBRT. Treatment noted: 15 Gy SBRT to primary tumor, nephrectomy 4 weeks later. V dropped 5 bases and J dropped 0; count of bases not matched to a gene: 1. This CDR3 is 14 amino acids long. The germline CDR1 and CDR2 sequences are SGHRS and YFSETQ. The sample in question was blood, obtained from a patient whose treatment included radiotherapy and nephrectomy. V usage is TRBV5-1 and J usage is TRBJ2-2; 7 bases are shared with TRBD2. The TCR comes from a man between 60 and 75 years old with renal cell carcinoma. This CDR3 is CASRSGTNTGELFF. The CDR3 DNA is TGCGCCAGCAGAAGCGGGACGAACACCGGGGAGCTGTTTTTT.